The sequence of this T cell receptor (beta chain) was determined in a study of radiotherapy plus CTLA-4 blockade in lung cancer. The study's findings and limits: The best predictor of response was reported to be early blood T cell clone dynamics, with interferon-beta.

A remark on this clone: The antigen is unknown.

Patients with chemo-refractory metastatic non-small-cell lung cancer received focal radiation plus CTLA-4 blockade with ipilimumab. Data came from immunoSEQ multiplex PCR; TCRdb stores just in-frame clones and leaves some out. The top ten hold 20% to 30% of the sample, which has about 39,000 clones, nearly 80% seen once. The V and J ends lost 6 bases and 1 base respectively, with 15 bases between them. Germline V gene sequence: CDR1 SGHTA, CDR2 FQGNSA. There are 15 residues in the CDR3. V and J are TRBV7-2 and TRBJ1-1, with D possibly being TRBD1 (5 bases). The sequences come from peripheral blood, collected from a patient treated with radiotherapy plus ipilimumab. This clonotype was obtained from a human donor with non-small cell lung cancer that progressed on radiotherapy plus ipilimumab. DNA of the CDR3: TGTGCCAGCAGGCCTACAGGTATGGGGAACACTGAAGCTTTCTTT. Translated, it gives CASRPTGMGNTEAFF. The variable domain in full, with the rest retrieved from reference TRBV7-2 and TRBJ1-1, is GAGVSQSPSNKVTEKGKDVELRCDPISGHTALYWYRQSLGQGLEFLIYFQGNSAPDKSGLPSDRFSAERTGGSVSTLTIQRTQQEDSAVYLCASRPTGMGNTEAFFGQGTRLTVV.